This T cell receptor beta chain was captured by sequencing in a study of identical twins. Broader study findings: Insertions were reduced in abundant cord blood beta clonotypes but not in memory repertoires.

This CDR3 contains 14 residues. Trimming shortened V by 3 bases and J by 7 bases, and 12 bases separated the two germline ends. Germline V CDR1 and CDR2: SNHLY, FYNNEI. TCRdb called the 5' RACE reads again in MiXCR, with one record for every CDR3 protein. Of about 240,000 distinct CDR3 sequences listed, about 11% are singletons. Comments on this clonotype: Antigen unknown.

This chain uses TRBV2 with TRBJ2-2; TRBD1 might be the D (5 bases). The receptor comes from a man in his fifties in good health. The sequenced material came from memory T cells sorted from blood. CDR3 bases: TGTGCCAGCAGTGACGGCCAGGGCGTCGGGGAGCTGTTTTTT. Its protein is CASSDGQGVGELFF.